Listed below are T cell receptor beta chains from one sample, sequenced in a study of blood T cell repertoires in COVID-19. The assay was immunoSEQ multiplex PCR, and TCRdb's table has in-frame clones only and misses some. In the table there are approximately 100,000 clones, approximately 82% of which are singletons. The sequenced sample consisted of peripheral blood. The receptors come from an elderly woman with active or convalescent COVID-19. Each CDR3 is given with its conserved first and last residue. The order of the fields is V gene, clone size, D gene, J gene, CDR3 DNA, CDR3 protein. The D gene is left open where the match is weak. Rows give clone size only sometimes, using once, few, many, or a class for an expanded clone.

v_call: TRBV5-1; clone_size: .; d_call: .; j_call: TRBJ2-3; cdr3_nt: TGCGCCAGCCGTCAGGACTCGTCAGATACGCAGTATTTT; cdr3_aa: CASRQDSSDTQYF
v_call: TRBV12-3/TRBV12-4; clone_size: .; d_call: .; j_call: TRBJ1-2; cdr3_nt: TGTGCCAGCAGCCTTGGGGGCGCGGGCTACACCTTC; cdr3_aa: CASSLGGAGYTF
v_call: TRBV13; clone_size: .; d_call: TRBD1; j_call: TRBJ1-1; cdr3_nt: TGTGCCAGCAGCTCTAGGACAGGGGGCACTGAAGCTTTCTTT; cdr3_aa: CASSSRTGGTEAFF
v_call: TRBV5-1; clone_size: .; d_call: TRBD1; j_call: TRBJ2-1; cdr3_nt: TGCGCCAGCAGCTTGGTGGGACAGGGGTATTCCAATGAGCAGTTCTTC; cdr3_aa: CASSLVGQGYSNEQFF
v_call: TRBV27; clone_size: few; d_call: TRBD1; j_call: TRBJ2-4; cdr3_nt: TGTGCCAGCACCCATTCTAGGCTCAGGGGGAACATTCAGTACTTC; cdr3_aa: CASTHSRLRGNIQYF
v_call: TRBV5-1; clone_size: .; d_call: TRBD2; j_call: TRBJ2-1; cdr3_nt: TGCGCCAGCAGCTTGAGGACTAGCAGACACAATGAGCAGTTCTTC; cdr3_aa: CASSLRTSRHNEQFF
v_call: TRBV10-3; clone_size: .; d_call: TRBD1; j_call: TRBJ2-5; cdr3_nt: TGTGCCATCAGTGAGCCTCAGGGACAGGGAAAAGAGACCCAGTACTTC; cdr3_aa: CAISEPQGQGKETQYF
v_call: TRBV29-1; clone_size: .; d_call: .; j_call: TRBJ2-6; cdr3_nt: TGCAGCGCCGAATTAATTAGCGGCTCTGGGGCCAACGTCCTGACTTTC; cdr3_aa: CSAELISGSGANVLTF
v_call: TRBV5-1; clone_size: .; d_call: TRBD1; j_call: TRBJ1-2; cdr3_nt: TGCGCCAGCAGCCCGGTTGAGGGACAGTCCTATGGCTACACCTTC; cdr3_aa: CASSPVEGQSYGYTF
v_call: TRBV9; clone_size: .; d_call: TRBD2; j_call: TRBJ2-7; cdr3_nt: TGTGCCAGCAGCGTAGGGACTAGTAACGAGCAGTACTTC; cdr3_aa: CASSVGTSNEQYF
v_call: TRBV13; clone_size: .; d_call: .; j_call: TRBJ1-3; cdr3_nt: TGTGCCAGCAGCTTGACGGCAGAGCGCTCTGGAAACACCATATATTTT; cdr3_aa: CASSLTAERSGNTIYF
v_call: TRBV7-9; clone_size: .; d_call: .; j_call: TRBJ1-3; cdr3_nt: TGTGCCATCTCAAGTCCTGTGGGGGGTTCTCCTGGAAACACCATATATTTT; cdr3_aa: CAISSPVGGSPGNTIYF
v_call: TRBV5-1; clone_size: .; d_call: TRBD1; j_call: TRBJ2-7; cdr3_nt: TGCGCCAGCAGCTTGGCAGGGGGCAGCTTCAACTACGAGCAGTACTTC; cdr3_aa: CASSLAGGSFNYEQYF
v_call: TRBV7-3; clone_size: .; d_call: .; j_call: TRBJ2-2; cdr3_nt: TGTGCCAGCAGCTTAATTCCAGGGATAAACACCGGGGAGCTGTTTTTT; cdr3_aa: CASSLIPGINTGELFF
v_call: TRBV20-1; clone_size: .; d_call: .; j_call: TRBJ1-1; cdr3_nt: TGCAGTGCTAGCAGGGAGGCTGAAGCTTTCTTT; cdr3_aa: CSASREAEAFF
v_call: TRBV5-1; clone_size: once; d_call: TRBD1; j_call: TRBJ1-2; cdr3_nt: TGCGCCAGCAGTCGGACAGGGGGAACGAACTATGGCTACACCTTC; cdr3_aa: CASSRTGGTNYGYTF
v_call: TRBV7-9; clone_size: .; d_call: .; j_call: TRBJ1-3; cdr3_nt: TGTGCCAGCAGCTTAGCCGGAGGGTCTGGAAACACCATATATTTT; cdr3_aa: CASSLAGGSGNTIYF
v_call: TRBV7-2; clone_size: .; d_call: .; j_call: TRBJ2-4; cdr3_nt: TGTGCCAGCAGCGATCAGGCGGGAGCCAAAAACATTCAGTACTTC; cdr3_aa: CASSDQAGAKNIQYF
v_call: TRBV19; clone_size: .; d_call: .; j_call: TRBJ2-5; cdr3_nt: TGTGCCAGTAGTAACGCTCCGGGCCGGGGACAAGAGACCCAGTACTTC; cdr3_aa: CASSNAPGRGQETQYF
v_call: TRBV27; clone_size: .; d_call: .; j_call: TRBJ2-1; cdr3_nt: TGTGCCAGCAGATTGGCAAATGAGCAGTTCTTC; cdr3_aa: CASRLANEQFF
v_call: TRBV28; clone_size: .; d_call: .; j_call: TRBJ2-6; cdr3_nt: TGTGCCAGCAGTTTCCTCGGCTCTGGGGCCAACGTCCTGACTTTC; cdr3_aa: CASSFLGSGANVLTF
v_call: TRBV4-2; clone_size: .; d_call: .; j_call: TRBJ1-5; cdr3_nt: TGTGCCAGCAGCCAACAGGGGTCGCGGGGCAATCAGCCCCAGCATTTT; cdr3_aa: CASSQQGSRGNQPQHF
v_call: TRBV4-2; clone_size: .; d_call: TRBD1; j_call: TRBJ1-4; cdr3_nt: TGTGCCAGCAGCCAAGATCGGGGACAGGGGTGGGAAAAACTGTTTTTT; cdr3_aa: CASSQDRGQGWEKLFF
v_call: TRBV7-3; clone_size: .; d_call: TRBD1; j_call: TRBJ1-1; cdr3_nt: TGTGCCAGCGGCAAGGACAGGGCGTCTGAAGCTTTCTTT; cdr3_aa: CASGKDRASEAFF
v_call: TRBV6-5; clone_size: .; d_call: TRBD2; j_call: TRBJ2-7; cdr3_nt: TGTGCCAGCAGTTTAACTAGCGGGAGTTTGTACGAGCAGTACTTC; cdr3_aa: CASSLTSGSLYEQYF
v_call: TRBV11-2; clone_size: .; d_call: .; j_call: TRBJ1-4; cdr3_nt: TGTGCCAGCAGCTTAGATGGACAGCGGACGAGGGAACTGTTTTTT; cdr3_aa: CASSLDGQRTRELFF
v_call: TRBV11-2; clone_size: .; d_call: .; j_call: TRBJ1-6; cdr3_nt: TGTGCCAGCAGCTTTAGCAATTCACCCCTCCACTTT; cdr3_aa: CASSFSNSPLHF
v_call: TRBV5-1; clone_size: .; d_call: .; j_call: TRBJ2-1; cdr3_nt: TGCGCCAGCCTCAAGAGGGTTTTCAATGAGCAGTTCTTC; cdr3_aa: CASLKRVFNEQFF
v_call: TRBV19; clone_size: .; d_call: TRBD1; j_call: TRBJ2-6; cdr3_nt: TGTGCCAGTAGTATAGATTGGGACAGATTTGGGGCCAACGTCCTGACTTTC; cdr3_aa: CASSIDWDRFGANVLTF
v_call: TRBV19; clone_size: .; d_call: .; j_call: TRBJ1-2; cdr3_nt: TGTGCCAGTAGTGAGCCCATCCAGGGTTCTGGTGGCTACACCTTC; cdr3_aa: CASSEPIQGSGGYTF
v_call: TRBV18; clone_size: .; d_call: TRBD2; j_call: TRBJ2-7; cdr3_nt: TGTGCCAGCTCACCATTACGCGGGAGGACCTACGAGCAGTACTTC; cdr3_aa: CASSPLRGRTYEQYF
v_call: TRBV7-2; clone_size: .; d_call: .; j_call: TRBJ2-3; cdr3_nt: TGTGCCAGCAGCTTAGGGAGGGACAGCACACATACGCAGTATTTT; cdr3_aa: CASSLGRDSTHTQYF
v_call: TRBV30; clone_size: once; d_call: TRBD1; j_call: TRBJ1-3; cdr3_nt: TGTGCCTGGTATGCCGCACCGGGACAGGGGGCTGGAAACACCATATATTTT; cdr3_aa: CAWYAAPGQGAGNTIYF
v_call: TRBV27; clone_size: .; d_call: .; j_call: TRBJ2-7; cdr3_nt: TGTGCCAGCAGCCTTGGCGGACAGTACGAGCAGTACTTC; cdr3_aa: CASSLGGQYEQYF
v_call: TRBV11-2; clone_size: .; d_call: .; j_call: TRBJ1-1; cdr3_nt: TGTGCCAGCAGCTTAGTGGGCCGGGGTATGAACACTGAAGCTTTCTTT; cdr3_aa: CASSLVGRGMNTEAFF
v_call: TRBV6-7; clone_size: .; d_call: TRBD2; j_call: TRBJ2-5; cdr3_nt: TGTGCCAGCAGTTACTCTCCTAGCGGAGATAAGACCCAGTACTTC; cdr3_aa: CASSYSPSGDKTQYF
v_call: TRBV6-5; clone_size: .; d_call: .; j_call: TRBJ1-3; cdr3_nt: TGTGCCAGCATTGGGGGAGGGCCGGTAAACACCATATATTTT; cdr3_aa: CASIGGGPVNTIYF
v_call: TRBV13; clone_size: .; d_call: TRBD2; j_call: TRBJ2-2; cdr3_nt: TGTGCCAGCAGCTTATCCCCTAGCGGGGCCGGGGAGCTGTTTTTT; cdr3_aa: CASSLSPSGAGELFF
v_call: TRBV28; clone_size: .; d_call: TRBD2; j_call: TRBJ2-7; cdr3_nt: TGTGCCAGCAGTTTCCAGCGGGAGAACGAGCAGTACTTC; cdr3_aa: CASSFQRENEQYF
v_call: TRBV28; clone_size: .; d_call: TRBD1; j_call: TRBJ1-1; cdr3_nt: TGTGCCAGCAGTTTATCCCGGACAGGGTTCACTGAAGCTTTCTTT; cdr3_aa: CASSLSRTGFTEAFF
v_call: TRBV6-1; clone_size: .; d_call: .; j_call: TRBJ1-2; cdr3_nt: TGTGCCAGCAGTGACCAGAGGGAGAACTATGGCTACACCTTC; cdr3_aa: CASSDQRENYGYTF